This T cell receptor beta chain was captured by sequencing in a study of cytomegalovirus exposure and HLA in healthy donors. Findings and caveats of the study: With later analysis, a missense DCLRE1C variant became linked to TCR beta V- and J-gene trimming. Roughly uniform depth of sequencing across donors was assumed in presence/absence analyses. The study put 150 to 200 TCR beta chains on its list as cytomegalovirus-associated.

Germline V gene data show CDR1 as LNHDA and CDR2 as SQIVND (reference sequence). The length of the CDR3 is 14 residues. Vbeta (60) and Jbeta (13) primers were used in the PCR. Clones were read by immunoSEQ multiplex PCR, and TCRdb kept only the in-frame ones, dropping some. The data hold approximately 85,000 clones, with about 82% observed a single time. Regarding this clone: Its antigen is currently unknown.

Donors sampled were nominally healthy, though unrecorded immune exposures were likely. This receptor was taken from a man younger than 45 in good health and CMV-seronegative. Sequenced sample: PBMCs. The chain joins TRBV19 to TRBJ2-5; TRBD1 aligns across 8 bases. The DNA end is a closer match to TRBJ2-7, so the J assignment may be wrong. CDR3 sequence: CASSIGQGAHEQYF. CDR3 DNA sequence: TGTGCCAGTAGTATAGGGCAGGGGGCTCACGAGCAGTACTTC.